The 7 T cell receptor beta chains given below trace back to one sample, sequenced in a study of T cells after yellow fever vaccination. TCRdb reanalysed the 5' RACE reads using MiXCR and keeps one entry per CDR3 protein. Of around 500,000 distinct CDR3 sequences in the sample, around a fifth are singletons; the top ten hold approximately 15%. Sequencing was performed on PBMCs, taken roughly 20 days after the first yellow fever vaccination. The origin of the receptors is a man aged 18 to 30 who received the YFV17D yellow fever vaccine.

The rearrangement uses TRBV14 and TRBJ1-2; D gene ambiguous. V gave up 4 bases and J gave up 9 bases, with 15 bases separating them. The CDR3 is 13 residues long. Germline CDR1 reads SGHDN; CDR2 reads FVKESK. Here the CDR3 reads CASSRRQRESYTF. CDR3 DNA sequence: TGTGCCAGCAGCCGTCGGCAGCGAGAGAGCTACACCTTC.

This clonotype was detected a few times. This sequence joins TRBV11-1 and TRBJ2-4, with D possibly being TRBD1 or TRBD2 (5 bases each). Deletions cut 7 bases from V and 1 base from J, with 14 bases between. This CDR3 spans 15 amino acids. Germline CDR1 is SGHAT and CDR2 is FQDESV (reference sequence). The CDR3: CASTPRWGAKNIQYF. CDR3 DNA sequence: TGTGCCAGCACCCCCCGATGGGGGGCCAAAAACATTCAGTACTTC.

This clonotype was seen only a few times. The CDR3 is CASGLPPGVSDYGYTF. CDR3 DNA: TGTGCCAGTGGACTCCCCCCGGGGGTGTCGGACTATGGCTACACCTTC. The chain links TRBV19 to TRBJ1-2; weak D call: TRBD1 (5 bases). The germline V and J ends were trimmed by 8 bases and 3 bases, with 22 bases remaining between them. Germline-derived CDR1 and CDR2 are LNHDA and SQIVND (reference sequence). This CDR3 spans 16 amino acids.

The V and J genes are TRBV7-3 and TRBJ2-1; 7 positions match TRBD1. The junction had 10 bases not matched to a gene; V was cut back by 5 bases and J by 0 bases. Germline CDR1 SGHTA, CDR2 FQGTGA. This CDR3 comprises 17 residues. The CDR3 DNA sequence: TGTGCCAGCAGCATGACCCCAGGGGGTAGCTCCTACAATGAGCAGTTCTTC. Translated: CASSMTPGGSSYNEQFF.

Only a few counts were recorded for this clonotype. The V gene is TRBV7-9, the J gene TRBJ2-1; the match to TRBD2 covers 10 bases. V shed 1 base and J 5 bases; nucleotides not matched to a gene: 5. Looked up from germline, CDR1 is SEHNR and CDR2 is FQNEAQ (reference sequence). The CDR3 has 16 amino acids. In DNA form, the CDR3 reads TGTGCCAGCAGCTTAGTAGCTCTAGCGGGGGACAATGAGCAGTTCTTC. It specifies CASSLVALAGDNEQFF.

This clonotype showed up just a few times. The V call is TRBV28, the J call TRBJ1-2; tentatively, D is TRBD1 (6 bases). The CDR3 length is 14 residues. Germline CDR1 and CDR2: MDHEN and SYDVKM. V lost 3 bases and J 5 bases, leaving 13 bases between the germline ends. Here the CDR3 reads CASSFGGRGYGYTF. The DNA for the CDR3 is TGTGCCAGCAGTTTTGGAGGCAGGGGTTATGGCTACACCTTC.

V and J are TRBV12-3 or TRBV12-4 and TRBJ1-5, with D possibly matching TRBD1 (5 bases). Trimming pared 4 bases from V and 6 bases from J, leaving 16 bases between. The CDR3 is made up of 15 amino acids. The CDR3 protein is CASSCPGWWSQPQHF. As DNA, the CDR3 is TGTGCCAGCAGTTGCCCAGGGTGGTGGAGTCAGCCCCAGCATTTT.